The present entry profiles one T cell receptor beta chain with its context. The sample belongs to a study of PD-L1 blockade in urothelial cancer. Whole-study context: Median blood clonality was 0.080, with about 80,000 unique TCRs.

The assay was immunoSEQ multiplex PCR, and TCRdb's table has in-frame clones only and misses some. The repertoire holds approximately 38,000 clones, approximately 90% seen once, with roughly 2.1% in the top ten. CDR1 and CDR2 (germline): SEHNR, FQNEAQ (reference sequence). CDR3 length: 14 residues. The V gene end was trimmed by 8 bases and the J gene end by 7 bases; junction bases not matched to a gene: 9. The input for sequencing was PBMCs, taken around atezolizumab (anti-PD-L1) treatment. The receptor's source is a man aged 55 to 70 with urothelial cancer. The chain is built from TRBV7-9 and TRBJ1-5; TRBD1 aligns across 9 bases. The CDR3 coding sequence is TGTGCCAGCGCAGAGGGGACAGGGAGCCAGCCCCAGCATTTT. This sequence encodes CASAEGTGSQPQHF.